These 11 T cell receptor beta chains were all obtained from the same sample, sequenced in a study of cytomegalovirus exposure and HLA in healthy donors. The PCR employed 60 Vbeta primers together with 13 Jbeta primers. The method was immunoSEQ multiplex PCR; TCRdb's version includes in-frame clones alone and lacks a portion of them. The sample has approximately 160,000 clones; 77% are singletons. The sample was PBMCs. The receptors shown here come from a woman aged 25 to 45 in good health and CMV-seronegative.

V is TRBV10-3 and J is TRBJ2-3, with TRBD1 as a possible D gene (5 bases). The germline V gene has CDR1 ENHRY and CDR2 SYGVKD. V lost 0 bases to trimming and J lost 4 bases, with 11 bases between them. The CDR3 runs to 15 residues. CDR3: CAISESRVGADTQYF. DNA for the CDR3: TGTGCCATCAGTGAGTCCAGGGTTGGAGCAGATACGCAGTATTTT.

The chain carries TRBV13 and TRBJ2-1; 10 nucleotides align to TRBD2. The germline gives CDR1 PRHDT, CDR2 FYEKMQ (reference sequence). V lost 5 bases to trimming and J lost 4 bases; unmatched junction nucleotides: 8. CDR3 length: 16 amino acids. The CDR3: CASSARLAGLYNEQFF. The CDR3 region has the DNA TGTGCCAGCAGCGCTAGACTAGCGGGTTTATACAATGAGCAGTTCTTC.

V and J are TRBV4-2 and TRBJ2-7; TRBD2 matches 10 bases. CDR3 length equals 14 residues. Trimming took 5 bases from V and 6 from J; bases not matched to a gene: 7. The V gene's germline CDR1 is LGHNA and CDR2 YNFKEQ. The CDR3 region is CASSAPGLALEQYF. The CDR3 DNA reads as TGTGCCAGCAGCGCCCCGGGACTAGCGCTCGAGCAGTACTTC.

This sequence joins TRBV29-1 and TRBJ2-5; 8 bases are a match to TRBD2. This CDR3 region has 12 residues. V gave up 7 bases and J gave up 4 bases; unmatched junction bases: 5. CDR1 is SQVTM and CDR2 is ANQGSEA in the germline V gene. The CDR3 DNA is TGCAGCGCCGGAAGCGGGAGAGAGACCCAGTACTTC. Protein sequence: CSAGSGRETQYF. The full variable domain, with the rest looked up from reference TRBV29-1 and TRBJ2-5, is SAVISQKPSRDICQRGTSLTIQCQVDSQVTMMFWYRQQPGQSLTLIATANQGSEATYESGFVIDKFPISRPNLTFSTLTVSNMSPEDSSIYLCSAGSGRETQYFGPGTRLLVL.

The rearrangement joins TRBV7-7 to TRBJ1-2; 8 nucleotides agree with TRBD1. V shed 0 bases, J shed 2 bases, and the junction held 2 bases outside the gene matches. The CDR3 is made up of 15 amino acids. The germline V gene has CDR1 SSHAT and CDR2 FNYEAQ (reference sequence). CDR3 coding DNA: TGTGCCAGCAGCTTAGCTGGGGACAGGAACTATGGCTACACCTTC. Encoded protein: CASSLAGDRNYGYTF.

This clone was seen only once. The rearrangement links TRBV27 to TRBJ1-5, with D tentatively TRBD1 (6 bases). CDR3 length equals 15 residues. Trimming cost V 5 bases and J 0 bases, with 11 bases left between them. The V gene's germline CDR1 is MNHEY and CDR2 SMNVEV (reference sequence). CDR3 sequence reads: CASSPRGNSNQPQHF. CDR3 sequence (DNA): TGTGCCAGCAGTCCCAGGGGCAATAGCAATCAGCCCCAGCATTTT.

The chain's CDR3 is CASMTGTTGELFF. The CDR3 DNA is TGCGCCAGCATGACTGGGACTACCGGGGAGCTGTTTTTT. This chain uses TRBV10-2 with TRBJ2-2; a weak D match, TRBD2 (6 bases). The germline V gene encodes CDR1 WSHSY and CDR2 SAAADI. This CDR3 region has 13 residues. V shed 7 bases and J shed 5 bases, with 11 bases lying between them.

The chain joins TRBV27 to TRBJ2-2; TRBD1 aligns across 9 bases. Trimming took 3 bases from V and 6 from J; bases not matched to a gene: 11. Germline CDR1 reads MNHEY; CDR2 reads SMNVEV (reference sequence). CDR3 length: 17 amino acids. The CDR3 DNA reads as TGTGCCAGCAGTTTCCACCCGGGACAGGGAGGCGCCGGGGAGCTGTTTTTT. It is translated as CASSFHPGQGGAGELFF.

This chain joins TRBV29-1 and TRBJ2-7; D may be TRBD1 (5 bases). The germline CDR1 and CDR2 sequences are SQVTM and ANQGSEA. V shed 4 bases and J shed 1 base, with 11 bases lying between them. The CDR3 consists of 13 residues. CDR3 nucleotide sequence: TGCAGCGTTGTGGTCGACAGATCCTACGAGCAGTACTTC. Translation: CSVVVDRSYEQYF.

The chain recombines TRBV7-8 with TRBJ2-1; tentative D call: TRBD2 (5 bases). CDR3 length: 13 residues. The germline CDR1 and CDR2 sequences are SGHVS and FQNEAQ. The V and J ends lost 5 bases and 4 bases respectively, with 9 bases between them. This CDR3 reads CASSGGPYNEQFF. In nucleotides, the CDR3 is TGTGCCAGCAGCGGAGGACCGTACAATGAGCAGTTCTTC. Full variable domain (remainder filled in from reference TRBV7-8 and TRBJ2-1): GAGVSQSPRYKVAKRGQDVALRCDPISGHVSLFWYQQALGQGPEFLTYFQNEAQLDKSGLPSDRFFAERPEGSVSTLKIQRTQQEDSAVYLCASSGGPYNEQFFGPGTRLTVL.

The V and J genes are TRBV10-2 and TRBJ1-5, with D perhaps TRBD1 (5 bases). The germline V and J ends were trimmed by 7 bases and 0 bases, with 10 bases remaining between them. The CDR3 has 14 residues. From germline, CDR1 is WSHSY and CDR2 SAAADI. In DNA form, the CDR3 reads TGCGCCAGCAAGAAGACAGATAGCAATCAGCCCCAGCATTTT. This encodes CASKKTDSNQPQHF.